This T cell receptor beta chain was found in a study of control samples from healthy donors and cancer patients. Profiled with immunoSEQ multiplex PCR; TCRdb holds only in-frame clones, not every one. The sample holds 90,000 to 150,000 clones, 90% to 95% seen once. The CDR3 loop spans 13 amino acids. Germline V gives CDR1 SGDLS, CDR2 YYNGEE. The ends were cut back, 3 bases at V and 3 bases at J, with 9 bases in the middle. Sequences were obtained from blood. The chain uses TRBV9 and TRBJ2-5; a weak D match, TRBD2 (6 bases). The source is a young woman in good health. CDR3 region: CASSGLAEETQYF. CDR3 in DNA: TGTGCCAGCAGCGGATTAGCGGAAGAGACCCAGTACTTC.